This T cell receptor beta chain originates from a study of cytomegalovirus exposure and HLA in healthy donors. Turning to this clone: The sample holds other DNA sequences that translate to the same CDR3.

It was with 60 Vbeta and 13 Jbeta primers that the PCR ran. The repertoire was sequenced with immunoSEQ multiplex PCR; TCRdb's copy has only in-frame clones and lacks some. The sample carries 100,000 to 150,000 clones, approximately 78% recorded once. Sequencing was performed on PBMCs. The receptor's source is a man aged 40-55 years in good health and CMV-seronegative.

The CDR3, as DNA: TGCGCCAGCAGCTCCGGACAGGGAAATCAGCCCCAGCATTTT. As protein: CASSSGQGNQPQHF. The rearrangement joins TRBV5-1 to TRBJ1-5; 8 bases fit TRBD1. CDR1 SGHRS and CDR2 YFSETQ come from the germline V gene. The length of the CDR3 is 14 residues. Trimming at V came to 3 bases and at J to 4 bases, leaving 3 bases not matched to a gene.